The 21 T cell receptor beta chains below were found in one sample sequenced in a study of shared clonotypes between healthy human individuals. The assay was immunoSEQ multiplex PCR, and TCRdb's table has in-frame clones only and misses some. The sample holds roughly 220,000 clones, 65% seen once. The sample comprised memory CD4+ T cells sorted from blood. As to subset: CD45RA-negative fraction. These receptors originate from a man aged 25-45 years in good health.

The V gene is TRBV19, the J gene TRBJ2-3, with unresolved D. The CDR3 contains 14 residues. Trimming cost V 4 bases and J 0 bases, with 8 bases left between them. Germline CDR1 LNHDA, CDR2 SQIVND (reference sequence). The CDR3 sequence: CASSTLTSTDTQYF. In DNA form, the CDR3 reads TGTGCCAGTAGTACGTTGACTAGCACAGATACGCAGTATTTT.

This chain connects TRBV28 to TRBJ2-3, with 12 bases identical to TRBD1. The CDR3 length is 17 residues. With V trimmed by 5 bases and J by 3 bases, 9 bases remained unmatched. CDR1 MDHEN and CDR2 SYDVKM come from the germline V gene. The CDR3 DNA reads as TGTGCCAGCAGTGGGGGACAGGGGGCGCGAGTAACAGATACGCAGTATTTT. It codes for CASSGGQGARVTDTQYF.

This clone has more than one count but fewer than ten. The rearrangement uses TRBV7-2 and TRBJ2-5, with TRBD1 as a possible D gene (6 bases). Trimming stripped 2 bases from V and 7 bases from J, with 14 bases between. Germline CDR1 is SGHTA and CDR2 is FQGNSA. The CDR3 covers 14 residues. CDR3 loop: CASSLQQGQGTQYF. The CDR3 DNA reads TGTGCCAGCAGCTTACAGCAGGGGCAGGGGACCCAGTACTTC.

V gene TRBV21-1 combines with J gene TRBJ1-2; the D call in the table, TRBD1, was not verified against the DNA. TRBV21-1 is labeled a pseudogene. The CDR3 spans 15 residues. CDR3 sequence reads: CASGTGGAGLGGYTF. The CDR3 nucleotides read TGTGCCAGCGGGACAGGGGGCGCGGGCCTGGGTGGCTACACCTTC.

This clone was seen only a few times. The rearrangement links TRBV28 to TRBJ2-7, with TRBD1 as a possible D gene (5 bases). Between the trimmed V and J ends, which lost 10 bases and 8 bases, there was a span of 21 bases. CDR1 and CDR2 from the germline V gene are MDHEN and SYDVKM. The CDR3 has 13 residues. The CDR3 here is CATLGAAGLQQYF. Written as DNA, the CDR3 is TGTGCCACCCTTGGGGCAGCTGGCCTCCAGCAGTACTTC.

As DNA, the CDR3 is TGTGCCAGCAGTTTACTGGGCTTGGACTATGGCTACACCTTC. Its protein is CASSLLGLDYGYTF. The rearrangement links TRBV28 to TRBJ1-2; no clear D. The CDR3 spans 14 residues. The germline V and J ends were trimmed by 2 bases and 3 bases, with 10 bases remaining between them. From germline, CDR1 is MDHEN and CDR2 SYDVKM.

This clone was seen a few times. The CDR3 DNA follows: TGTGCCAGCAGGAGCGGGAACCAAGAGACCCAGTACTTC. Protein product: CASRSGNQETQYF. The genes are TRBV27 and TRBJ2-5, with 7 bases that match TRBD2. CDR3 length: 13 residues. Germline trimming cut 6 bases from V and 0 bases from J; bases unmatched to any gene: 1. CDR1 and CDR2 (germline): MNHEY, SMNVEV (reference sequence).

About this clone: In the same sample, other DNA sequences code for this CDR3. The genes are TRBV10-3 and TRBJ2-7, with no clear D. Trimming left V 2 bases short and J 4 bases short, with 6 bases between. Germline-derived CDR1 and CDR2 are ENHRY and SYGVKD. The CDR3 spans 12 residues. As DNA, the CDR3 is TGTGCCATCAGTGAGGGTGGATACGAGCAGTACTTC. This sequence encodes CAISEGGYEQYF.

This chain joins TRBV15 and TRBJ2-7, with D unresolved. Per germline, CDR1 LNHNV and CDR2 YYDKDF (reference sequence). Trimming left V 0 bases short and J 0 bases short, with 12 bases between. CDR3 size: 16 residues. The CDR3 sequence is CATSREGTASSYEQYF. DNA for the CDR3: TGTGCCACCAGCAGAGAGGGAACAGCGAGCTCCTACGAGCAGTACTTC.

In this sample, this clone turned up once. The genes are TRBV7-2 and TRBJ2-5, with 8 bases aligning to TRBD2. Trimming removed 0 bases from V and 0 bases from J; junction bases left unmatched: 0. Germline-derived CDR1 and CDR2 are SGHTA and FQGNSA. The CDR3 runs to 15 residues. The CDR3 loop is CASSLASGNQETQYF. CDR3 nucleotide sequence: TGTGCCAGCAGCTTAGCTAGCGGGAACCAAGAGACCCAGTACTTC.

This clone occurred many times. This rearrangement joins TRBV28 to TRBJ1-5; possibly TRBD1 for D (5 bases). This CDR3 spans 14 amino acids. Germline values: CDR1 MDHEN, CDR2 SYDVKM. Trimming left V 6 bases short and J 5 bases short, with 14 bases between. The CDR3 DNA sequence: TGTGCCAGCAGGATAGACAGACTTTATCAGCCCCAGCATTTT. Translation: CASRIDRLYQPQHF.

The CDR3 nucleotides read TGCGCCAGCAGCTTGGGACACTCTAGCTCTGGAAACACCATATATTTT. Protein: CASSLGHSSSGNTIYF. This rearrangement joins TRBV5-1 to TRBJ1-3; D is unresolved. CDR3 length equals 16 residues. The V and J ends lost 0 bases and 0 bases respectively, with 10 bases between them. Per germline, CDR1 SGHRS and CDR2 YFSETQ.

This sequence joins TRBV23-1 and TRBJ1-2; TRBD1 aligns across 8 bases. Being an ORF, TRBV23-1 has a function that is uncertain. Unmatched junction bases numbered 8, after V lost 9 bases and J lost 2 bases. This CDR3 has 14 residues. The CDR3 here is CARHRQGANYGYTF. In nucleotides, the CDR3 is TGCGCCAGGCACCGCCAGGGGGCCAACTATGGCTACACCTTC.

The genes are TRBV6-6 and TRBJ1-2; D unclear. The V end lost 6 bases, the J end lost 4 bases, and 9 bases lay between the germline ends. Germline V gene sequence: CDR1 MNHNY, CDR2 SVGAGI (reference sequence). The CDR3 has 12 amino acids. The CDR3 sequence is CASRNLGYGYTF. CDR3 bases: TGTGCCAGCAGGAACTTAGGCTATGGCTACACCTTC.

The rearrangement links TRBV6-5 to TRBJ2-3; perhaps D is TRBD1 or TRBD2 (5 bases each). Between the trimmed V and J ends, which lost 11 bases and 1 base, there was a span of 13 bases. The CDR3 is 13 amino acids. Germline loops: CDR1 MNHEY, CDR2 SVGAGI. The CDR3 sequence is CAVGDGGTDTQYF. The CDR3 bases are TGTGCCGTCGGGGACGGCGGCACAGATACGCAGTATTTT.

V is TRBV2 and J is TRBJ2-1, with D perhaps TRBD2 (6 bases). CDR3 length: 14 amino acids. V lost 10 bases to trimming and J lost 2 bases, with 15 bases between them. The V gene's germline CDR1 is SNHLY and CDR2 FYNNEI. CDR3: CATLGGAPYNEQFF. CDR3 in DNA: TGTGCCACCTTGGGGGGAGCCCCCTACAATGAGCAGTTCTTC.

V and J are TRBV10-3 and TRBJ2-5; D is possibly TRBD2 (7 bases). CDR3 size: 14 residues. Germline-derived CDR1 and CDR2 are ENHRY and SYGVKD. V was shortened by 6 bases and J by 4 bases, with 15 bases between the two germline ends. The CDR3 region is CAIRRGGGVETQYF. CDR3 coding DNA: TGTGCCATCAGGCGAGGGGGGGGCGTAGAGACCCAGTACTTC.

The V and J genes are TRBV5-5 and TRBJ2-3; D could derive from TRBD1 or TRBD2 (5 bases each). Germline loops: CDR1 SGHKS, CDR2 YYEKEE (reference sequence). This CDR3 spans 16 amino acids. V was cut by 0 bases and J by 5 bases, with 16 bases left in between. The CDR3: CASSLDAVGAGDTQYF. CDR3 DNA sequence: TGTGCCAGCAGCTTGGATGCAGTTGGGGCGGGAGATACGCAGTATTTT.

This clone was seen only a few times. The chain is built from TRBV19 and TRBJ1-1; no definite D call. The CDR3 contains 13 residues. The V end lost 5 bases, the J end lost 5 bases, and 12 bases lay between the germline ends. The germline V gene has CDR1 LNHDA and CDR2 SQIVND (reference sequence). CDR3 residues: CASSSNRRTEAFF. In nucleotides, the CDR3 is TGTGCCAGTAGTTCCAACCGGAGGACTGAAGCTTTCTTT.

This clone was detected a few times. This chain links TRBV30 with TRBJ2-7, with 9 bases fitting TRBD2. Germline assignment: CDR1 GTSNPN and CDR2 SVGIG (reference sequence). The CDR3 loop spans 11 amino acids. CDR3 bases: TGTGCCTGGGGGCGACTAGCGGATCTGTCAGTC. Amino acid sequence: CAWGRLADLSV.

The chain couples TRBV27 to TRBJ2-5; 7 positions match TRBD1. Trimming removed 6 bases from V and 1 base from J; junction bases left unmatched: 5. Germline V gene data show CDR1 as MNHEY and CDR2 as SMNVEV (reference sequence). The CDR3 is 14 amino acids. The CDR3 spells CASRRQGSQETQYF. CDR3 DNA: TGTGCCAGCAGACGACAGGGAAGCCAAGAGACCCAGTACTTC.